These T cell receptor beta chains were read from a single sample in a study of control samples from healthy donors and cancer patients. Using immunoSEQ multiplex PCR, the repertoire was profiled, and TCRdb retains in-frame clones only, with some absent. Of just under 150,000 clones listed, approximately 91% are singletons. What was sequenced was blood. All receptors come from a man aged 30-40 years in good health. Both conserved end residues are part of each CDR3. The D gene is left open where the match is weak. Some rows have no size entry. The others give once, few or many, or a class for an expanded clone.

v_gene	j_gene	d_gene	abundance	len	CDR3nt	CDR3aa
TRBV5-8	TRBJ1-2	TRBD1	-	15	TGTGCCAGCAGCTTGTTTTCGGGACAGGTCTATGGCTACACCTTC	CASSLFSGQVYGYTF
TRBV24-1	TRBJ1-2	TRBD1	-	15	TGTGCCACCAGTGATCCCGCGGGACAGGGAGCGGGCTACACCTTC	CATSDPAGQGAGYTF
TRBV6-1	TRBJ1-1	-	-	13	TGTGCCAGCAGTGAACCCATGCCCCCCGGAGCTTTCTTT	CASSEPMPPGAFF
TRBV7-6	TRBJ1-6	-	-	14	TGTGCCAGCAGCTTAATGGGGGAGAATTCACCCCTCCACTTT	CASSLMGENSPLHF
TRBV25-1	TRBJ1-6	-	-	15	TGTGCCAGCAGGGAGAACAGGGTCTCGTCTTCACCCCTCCACTTT	CASRENRVSSSPLHF
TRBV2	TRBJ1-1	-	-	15	TGTGCCAGCAGTGACTTTTTTGGGGTTTACACTGAAGCTTTCTTT	CASSDFFGVYTEAFF
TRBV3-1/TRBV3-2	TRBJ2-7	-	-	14	TGTGCCAGCAGCCAGACGACAGAATCCTACGAGCAGTACTTC	CASSQTTESYEQYF
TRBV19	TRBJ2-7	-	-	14	TGTGCCAGTAGTGATAAACAGGTTTTCGACGAGCAGTACTTC	CASSDKQVFDEQYF
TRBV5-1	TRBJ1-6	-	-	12	TGCGCCAGCAGCTGGGACAATTCACCCCTCCACTTT	CASSWDNSPLHF
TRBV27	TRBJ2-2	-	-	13	TGTGCCAGCAGTTTAATGCTAGCCGGGGAGCTGTTTTTT	CASSLMLAGELFF
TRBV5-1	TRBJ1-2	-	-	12	TGCGCCAGCAGCCTCGACGGATTTGGCTACACCTTC	CASSLDGFGYTF
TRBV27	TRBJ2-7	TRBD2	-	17	TGTGCCAGCAGTTTATCGAGGGGGAGCGGGGGGGCCTACGAGCAGTACTTC	CASSLSRGSGGAYEQYF
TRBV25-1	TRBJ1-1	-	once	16	TGTGCCAGCAGTGAATTGGGGTGGGAAGTGGACACTGAAGCTTTCTTT	CASSELGWEVDTEAFF
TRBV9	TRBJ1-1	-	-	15	TGTGCCAGCAGCGTAGTGACGGGGCTTGGCACTGAAGCTTTCTTT	CASSVVTGLGTEAFF
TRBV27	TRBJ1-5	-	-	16	TGTGCCAGCAGTTTTGGTAGGGGATGGAGCAATCAGCCCCAGCATTTT	CASSFGRGWSNQPQHF
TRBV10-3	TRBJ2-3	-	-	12	TGTGCCATCAGTGAGTCCGGCGATACGCAGTATTTT	CAISESGDTQYF
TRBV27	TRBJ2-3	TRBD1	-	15	TGTGCCAGCAGTCCACAGGGGATTAGCACAGATACGCAGTATTTT	CASSPQGISTDTQYF
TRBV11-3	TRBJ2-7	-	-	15	TGTGCCAGCAGCTTAGATAAAGGGGGGCGCGACGAGCAGTACTTC	CASSLDKGGRDEQYF
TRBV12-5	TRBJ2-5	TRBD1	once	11	TGTGCGGTACAGGGGGCTGGGACCCAGTACTTC	CAVQGAGTQYF
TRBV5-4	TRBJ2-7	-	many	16	TGTGCCAGCAGCGTGGGCTTGGGCCTAGAGACCTACGAGCAGTACTTC	CASSVGLGLETYEQYF
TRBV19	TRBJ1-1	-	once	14	TGTGCCAGTAGTCTGGACAGTAAAAACACTGAAGCTTTCTTT	CASSLDSKNTEAFF
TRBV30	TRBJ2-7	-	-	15	TGTGCCTGGAGTGTACTGGGGGGAAGCTCCTACGAGCAGTACTTC	CAWSVLGGSSYEQYF
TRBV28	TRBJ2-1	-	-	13	TGTGCCAGCAGTATACTAGCTAATCGGGAGCAGTTCTTC	CASSILANREQFF
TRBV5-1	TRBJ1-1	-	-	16	TGCGCCAGCAGCCCGTTAGAAAGAAGCATGAACACTGAAGCTTTCTTT	CASSPLERSMNTEAFF
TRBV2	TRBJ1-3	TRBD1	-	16	TGTGCCAGCAGCGACCCAGGGGGGCCCTCTGGAAACACCATATATTTT	CASSDPGGPSGNTIYF
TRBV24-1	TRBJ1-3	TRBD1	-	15	TGTGCCACCAGCGGACCGGGACAGCGGAATAGAACCATATATTTT	CATSGPGQRNRTIYF
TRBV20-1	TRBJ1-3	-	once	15	TGCAGTGCTAGTCCGGCGGTGAGCTCTGGAAACACCATATATTTT	CSASPAVSSGNTIYF
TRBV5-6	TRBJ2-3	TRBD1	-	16	TGTGCCAGCAGCCGCGGGACAGGGGATGTCACAGATACGCAGTATTTT	CASSRGTGDVTDTQYF
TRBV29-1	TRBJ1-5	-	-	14	TGCAGCCTTCCCCAGGACAGCGCTAATCAGCCCCAGCATTTT	CSLPQDSANQPQHF
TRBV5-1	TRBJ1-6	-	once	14	TGCGCCAGCAGCTTAGGGGGGATCAATTCACCCCTCCACTTT	CASSLGGINSPLHF
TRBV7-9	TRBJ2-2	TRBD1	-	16	TGTGCCAGCAGCTTAGTCCCAGGGGGTAACACCGGGGAGCTGTTTTTT	CASSLVPGGNTGELFF
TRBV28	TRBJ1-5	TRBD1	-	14	TGTGCCAGCAGATACAGGGGGGCGAATCAGCCCCAGCATTTT	CASRYRGANQPQHF
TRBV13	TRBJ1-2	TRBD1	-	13	TGTGCCAGCAGCCCAGGGGGGGGAGATGGCTACACCTTC	CASSPGGGDGYTF
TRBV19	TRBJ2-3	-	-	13	TGTGCCAGTAGTATAGGGACCACAGATACGCAGTATTTT	CASSIGTTDTQYF
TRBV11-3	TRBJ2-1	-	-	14	TGTGCCAGCAGCTTAAATGGGGCAGGGAATGAGCAGTTCTTC	CASSLNGAGNEQFF
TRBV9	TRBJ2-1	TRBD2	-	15	TGTGCCAGCAGCGAGCTAGCGGGCCCCTACAATGAGCAGTTCTTC	CASSELAGPYNEQFF
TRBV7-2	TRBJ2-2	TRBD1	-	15	TGTGCCAGCAGCAAGACAGGGGTTAACACCGGGGAGCTGTTTTTT	CASSKTGVNTGELFF
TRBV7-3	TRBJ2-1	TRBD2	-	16	TGTGCCAGCAGCGACCCCACTAGCGGGGGACACAATGAGCAGTTCTTC	CASSDPTSGGHNEQFF
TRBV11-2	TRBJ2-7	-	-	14	TGTGCCAGCAGCCCACGAGATCTTGTACGCGAGCAGTACTTC	CASSPRDLVREQYF
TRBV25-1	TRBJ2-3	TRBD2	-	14	TGTGCCAGCAGTGAGCGGGGGAACACAGATACGCAGTATTTT	CASSERGNTDTQYF